Listed below are T cell receptor beta chains from one sample, sequenced in a study of blood T cell repertoires in COVID-19. Sequencing was performed with immunoSEQ multiplex PCR; in TCRdb, only in-frame clones are kept and a portion is missing. The top ten clones hold around 9.1% of a sample with about 270,000 clones, over 70% of them seen once. The sample consisted of peripheral blood. All receptors come from a human donor in a cohort sampled during active COVID-19. Each CDR3 is given with its conserved first and last residue. A D gene is named only where the DNA matches it firmly. Clone sizes are given selectively: once, few, many, or a class where the clone is expanded.

DNA: TGCGCCAGCAGCCAGGCCTTCCAGGCAAAAGCCAAAAACATTCAGTACTTC
CDR3: CASSQAFQAKAKNIQYF
V: TRBV4-1
D: NA
J: TRBJ2-4
size: once

DNA: TGTGCCAGCAGTTTACAGGGGCGCGAGCAGTACTTC
CDR3: CASSLQGREQYF
V: TRBV28
D: NA
J: TRBJ2-7
size: NA

DNA: TGCGCCAGCAGTGAGGCGGGAACCGGGGAGCTGTTTTTT
CDR3: CASSEAGTGELFF
V: TRBV10-1
D: NA
J: TRBJ2-2
size: NA

DNA: TGTGCCAGCTCAGACACAGGGAACACTGAAGCTTTCTTT
CDR3: CASSDTGNTEAFF
V: TRBV18
D: NA
J: TRBJ1-1
size: NA

DNA: TGTGCCAGCAGCTTCGACAGGCCGACCATCTCCTACGAGCAGTACTTC
CDR3: CASSFDRPTISYEQYF
V: TRBV13
D: NA
J: TRBJ2-7
size: few

DNA: TGCGCCAGCAGCCAAGACCGGAGGGGGCACGAAAAACTGTTTTTT
CDR3: CASSQDRRGHEKLFF
V: TRBV4-3
D: TRBD1
J: TRBJ1-4
size: NA

DNA: TGTGCCAGCAGCGCAAGACAGGGTTCGGGAAACACCATATATTTT
CDR3: CASSARQGSGNTIYF
V: TRBV9
D: TRBD1
J: TRBJ1-3
size: NA

DNA: TGTGCCAGCAGCCAGGCGGTTAGCACAGATACGCAGTATTTT
CDR3: CASSQAVSTDTQYF
V: TRBV3-1/TRBV3-2
D: NA
J: TRBJ2-3
size: NA

DNA: TGTGCCAGCAGTGAATTTTACAGGCGAGGTGGCTACACCTTC
CDR3: CASSEFYRRGGYTF
V: TRBV25-1
D: NA
J: TRBJ1-2
size: NA

DNA: TGCGCCAGCAGCTTGGATGGGCAGACAGATACGCAGTATTTT
CDR3: CASSLDGQTDTQYF
V: TRBV5-1
D: NA
J: TRBJ2-3
size: NA

DNA: TGCAGCGTTGAAGTCCAGGGAGAGACCCAGTACTTC
CDR3: CSVEVQGETQYF
V: TRBV29-1
D: NA
J: TRBJ2-5
size: once

DNA: TGTGCCACCAGCAGAGATCGGGGACAGGGGACCCACTTC
CDR3: CATSRDRGQGTHF
V: TRBV15
D: TRBD1
J: TRBJ2-7
size: NA

DNA: TGTGCCAGTAGTAACTACCTCCGGGACAACTACGAGCAGTACTTC
CDR3: CASSNYLRDNYEQYF
V: TRBV19
D: NA
J: TRBJ2-7
size: NA

DNA: TGCGCCAGCAGCTTAGGACAGTACATGAACACTGAAGCTTTCTTT
CDR3: CASSLGQYMNTEAFF
V: TRBV5-1
D: NA
J: TRBJ1-1
size: NA

DNA: TGCGCCAGCAGAGATACAGGGTTTTCGGAGACCCAGTACTTC
CDR3: CASRDTGFSETQYF
V: TRBV5-1
D: NA
J: TRBJ2-5
size: NA

DNA: TGTGCCAGCCTATATAGCGGGACTGAGACCCAGTACTTC
CDR3: CASLYSGTETQYF
V: TRBV2
D: TRBD2
J: TRBJ2-5
size: NA

DNA: TGTGCCAGCAGTTCGAAGGCTAACAGCTATGGCTACACCTTC
CDR3: CASSSKANSYGYTF
V: TRBV6-2/TRBV6-3
D: NA
J: TRBJ1-2
size: NA

DNA: TGTGCCATCGGCGTGGGTGGGACAGGGTCATCCAGAAACTACAATGAGCAGTTCTTC
CDR3: CAIGVGGTGSSRNYNEQFF
V: TRBV10-3
D: TRBD1
J: TRBJ2-1
size: NA

DNA: TGTGCCAGCAGCTTAATCTCCCAGGGGGCCTACGAGCAGTACTTC
CDR3: CASSLISQGAYEQYF
V: TRBV7-8
D: TRBD1
J: TRBJ2-7
size: NA

DNA: TGTGCCACCAGCAGAGATCCCAGGGAACGCGAGACCCAGTACTTC
CDR3: CATSRDPRERETQYF
V: TRBV15
D: NA
J: TRBJ2-5
size: once

DNA: TGTGCCAGCAGCTTTATATGCGGACGGGAGTGGAGCACAGATACGCAGTATTTT
CDR3: CASSFICGREWSTDTQYF
V: TRBV11-3
D: NA
J: TRBJ2-3
size: NA

DNA: TGTGCCAGCAGTCTATACTTGACAGGGGGCATGGCACCCCTCCACTTT
CDR3: CASSLYLTGGMAPLHF
V: TRBV27
D: TRBD1
J: TRBJ1-6
size: NA

DNA: TGTGCCAGCAGCTTGGCGCGGTTAGGCCGGTTGGAGCAGTACTTC
CDR3: CASSLARLGRLEQYF
V: TRBV5-4
D: NA
J: TRBJ2-7
size: medium-sized

DNA: TGTGCCAGCAGCCCGGGGGGGGTTTTGAGCAATCAGCCCCAGCATTTT
CDR3: CASSPGGVLSNQPQHF
V: TRBV28
D: NA
J: TRBJ1-5
size: NA

DNA: TGTGCCAGCAGCTTGGCCGCGGGGGTTTACGAGCAGTACTTC
CDR3: CASSLAAGVYEQYF
V: TRBV5-4
D: TRBD2
J: TRBJ2-7
size: NA

DNA: TGTGCCAGCAGCTTAGCGTCGGGAGTATGGGAGCAGTTCTTC
CDR3: CASSLASGVWEQFF
V: TRBV7-9
D: NA
J: TRBJ2-1
size: NA

DNA: TGTGCCAGTAGTATCTTAGACAGACGGCCCCAGCATTTT
CDR3: CASSILDRRPQHF
V: TRBV19
D: NA
J: TRBJ1-5
size: NA

DNA: TGTGCCAGCAGCCTGCGTCATGTGAATGAGCAGTTCTTC
CDR3: CASSLRHVNEQFF
V: TRBV11-2
D: NA
J: TRBJ2-1
size: NA

DNA: TGTGCCAGCAGGAAGGGACAGGATGGAGGCTATGGCTACACCTTC
CDR3: CASRKGQDGGYGYTF
V: TRBV2
D: TRBD1
J: TRBJ1-2
size: few

DNA: TGTGCCAGCAGCTTGCTGGGAGCGGGGACTAATGAAAAACTGTTTTTT
CDR3: CASSLLGAGTNEKLFF
V: TRBV5-4
D: NA
J: TRBJ1-4
size: NA

DNA: TGTGCCAGCGCAGTCGACAGGGGGTGGGAGCAGTACTTC
CDR3: CASAVDRGWEQYF
V: TRBV2
D: TRBD1
J: TRBJ2-7
size: NA

DNA: TGCAGCGTTGTCCCCCTATTCTCCTACAATGAGCAGTTCTTC
CDR3: CSVVPLFSYNEQFF
V: TRBV29-1
D: NA
J: TRBJ2-1
size: NA

DNA: TGCGCCAGCAGCTTGTCAACAGGAGAGCAAGAGACCCAGTACTTC
CDR3: CASSLSTGEQETQYF
V: TRBV5-1
D: NA
J: TRBJ2-5
size: NA

DNA: TGCGCCACCCGACCGGGACTAGCGGGGGGATCCGCCTACGAGCAGTACTTC
CDR3: CATRPGLAGGSAYEQYF
V: TRBV10-2
D: TRBD2
J: TRBJ2-7
size: NA

DNA: TGTGCCAGCAGCCCCGGGAGCACAGGTGAGCAGTTCTTC
CDR3: CASSPGSTGEQFF
V: TRBV7-9
D: NA
J: TRBJ2-1
size: NA

DNA: TGTGCCAGTAAGGGGGATGGCTTTAACGCTGAAGCTTTCTTT
CDR3: CASKGDGFNAEAFF
V: TRBV19
D: NA
J: TRBJ1-1
size: NA

DNA: TGTGCTAGCAGCCCGAACCCGGGACTAGCGGGAGTAGAGCAGTTCTTC
CDR3: CASSPNPGLAGVEQFF
V: TRBV7-7
D: TRBD2
J: TRBJ2-1
size: few

DNA: TGTGCCAGCAGCCAAGGACAGTACACCGGGGAGCTGTTTTTT
CDR3: CASSQGQYTGELFF
V: TRBV6-2/TRBV6-3
D: NA
J: TRBJ2-2
size: NA

DNA: TGTGCCATCAAGGACAGGGCTTATTACGAGCAGTACTTC
CDR3: CAIKDRAYYEQYF
V: TRBV10-3
D: TRBD1
J: TRBJ2-7
size: NA

DNA: TGTGCCAGCAGCCCGACAGGGAACTCTGGAAACACCATATATTTT
CDR3: CASSPTGNSGNTIYF
V: TRBV27
D: TRBD1
J: TRBJ1-3
size: once

DNA: TGTGCCAGCAGCTTGGGGGGAGTTTTCGGCACAGATACGCAGTATTTT
CDR3: CASSLGGVFGTDTQYF
V: TRBV5-5
D: NA
J: TRBJ2-3
size: NA

DNA: TGTGCCAGTAATCGACAGGGGGGAAGCAATCAGCCCCAGCATTTT
CDR3: CASNRQGGSNQPQHF
V: TRBV19
D: TRBD1
J: TRBJ1-5
size: NA

DNA: TGTGCCACCAGCAGAACCTCCACAGGGGCCGGTGGCTACACCTTC
CDR3: CATSRTSTGAGGYTF
V: TRBV15
D: TRBD1
J: TRBJ1-2
size: NA

DNA: TGCGCCAGCAGCCAACGCGAGGGGGGGCCCGAAGCTTTCTTT
CDR3: CASSQREGGPEAFF
V: TRBV4-1
D: NA
J: TRBJ1-1
size: NA

DNA: TGTGCCAGCAGTGAATCCCTTATAGCGGGTCACGAGCAGTACTTC
CDR3: CASSESLIAGHEQYF
V: TRBV6-1
D: TRBD2
J: TRBJ2-7
size: NA

DNA: TGTGCCAGCAGTGAATATATCGGGGGACCCCAAGAGACCCAGTACTTC
CDR3: CASSEYIGGPQETQYF
V: TRBV25-1
D: NA
J: TRBJ2-5
size: once

DNA: TGTGCCAGCAGAGGCCGGACAGGGGCCTACAATGAGCAGTTCTTC
CDR3: CASRGRTGAYNEQFF
V: TRBV6-5
D: TRBD1
J: TRBJ2-1
size: NA

DNA: TGTGCCAGCAGCTCCTATCCTGCAGGGGGCGGCGAGCAGTACTTC
CDR3: CASSSYPAGGGEQYF
V: TRBV13
D: TRBD1
J: TRBJ2-7
size: NA

DNA: TGTGCCAGCAGTGACCCGGGACAGGGGGCGTTAGTGTCCTACAATGAGCAGTTCTTC
CDR3: CASSDPGQGALVSYNEQFF
V: TRBV2
D: TRBD1
J: TRBJ2-1
size: NA

DNA: TGTGCCAGCAGCAGCTACCGACTAGCGGGATACAATGAGCAGTTCTTC
CDR3: CASSSYRLAGYNEQFF
V: TRBV11-2
D: TRBD2
J: TRBJ2-1
size: once

DNA: TGTGCCAGCAGTTTTTCAGGGGAGTTCTACGAGCAGTACTTC
CDR3: CASSFSGEFYEQYF
V: TRBV28
D: NA
J: TRBJ2-7
size: NA

DNA: TGTGCCAGCAGCCTCGGAGGGCAGGGCTCCTACGAGCAGTACTTC
CDR3: CASSLGGQGSYEQYF
V: TRBV5-4
D: NA
J: TRBJ2-7
size: few

DNA: TGTGCCAGCAGCCCCCAGCCTACGGGGAACACTGAAGCTTTCTTT
CDR3: CASSPQPTGNTEAFF
V: TRBV7-3
D: NA
J: TRBJ1-1
size: NA

DNA: TGCGCCAGCAGGGAACAGGGGGCGCGAAGGTATGGCTACACCTTC
CDR3: CASREQGARRYGYTF
V: TRBV10-2
D: TRBD1
J: TRBJ1-2
size: NA